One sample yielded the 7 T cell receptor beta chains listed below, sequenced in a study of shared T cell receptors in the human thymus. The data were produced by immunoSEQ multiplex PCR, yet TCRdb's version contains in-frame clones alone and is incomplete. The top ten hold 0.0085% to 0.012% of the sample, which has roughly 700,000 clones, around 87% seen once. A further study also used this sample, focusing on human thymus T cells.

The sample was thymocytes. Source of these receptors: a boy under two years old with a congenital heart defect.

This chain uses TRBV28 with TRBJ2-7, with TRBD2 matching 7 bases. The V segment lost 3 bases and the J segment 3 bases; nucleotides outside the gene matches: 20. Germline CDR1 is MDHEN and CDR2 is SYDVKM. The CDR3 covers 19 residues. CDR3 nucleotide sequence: TGTGCCAGCAGTTTTAGGGAGGGAAAAAGGGGAAAAGACCACTACGAGCAGTACTTC. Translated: CASSFREGKRGKDHYEQYF.

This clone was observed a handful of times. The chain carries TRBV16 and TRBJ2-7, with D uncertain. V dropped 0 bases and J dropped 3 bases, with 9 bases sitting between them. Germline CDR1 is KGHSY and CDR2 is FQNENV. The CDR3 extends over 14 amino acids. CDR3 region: CASSQSPLSYEQYF. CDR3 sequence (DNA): TGTGCCAGCAGCCAATCCCCCCTAAGCTACGAGCAGTACTTC.

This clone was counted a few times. The CDR3 bases are TGTGCCAGCAGCGCTCAGGGGAAGAACACTGAAGCTTTCTTT. This translates into CASSAQGKNTEAFF. The V call is TRBV5-4, the J call TRBJ1-1, with D possibly TRBD1 on 6 matching bases. This CDR3 has 14 residues. V was trimmed by 4 bases and J by 1 base, leaving 11 bases between them. The germline V gene encodes CDR1 SGHNT and CDR2 YYREEE (reference sequence).

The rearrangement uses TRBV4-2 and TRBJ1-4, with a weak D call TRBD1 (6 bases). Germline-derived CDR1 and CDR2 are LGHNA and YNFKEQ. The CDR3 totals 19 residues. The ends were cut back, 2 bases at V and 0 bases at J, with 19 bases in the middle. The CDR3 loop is CASSQSDSRTSATNEKLFF. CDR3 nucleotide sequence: TGTGCCAGCAGCCAATCGGACAGCCGGACCTCTGCAACTAATGAAAAACTGTTTTTT.

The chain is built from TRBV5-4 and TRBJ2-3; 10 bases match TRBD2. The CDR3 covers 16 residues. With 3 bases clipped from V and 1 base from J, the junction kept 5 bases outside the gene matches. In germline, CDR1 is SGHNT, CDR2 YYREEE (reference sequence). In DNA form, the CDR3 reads TGTGCCAGCAGCTACCCCGGGACTAGCGGCACAGATACGCAGTATTTT. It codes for CASSYPGTSGTDTQYF.

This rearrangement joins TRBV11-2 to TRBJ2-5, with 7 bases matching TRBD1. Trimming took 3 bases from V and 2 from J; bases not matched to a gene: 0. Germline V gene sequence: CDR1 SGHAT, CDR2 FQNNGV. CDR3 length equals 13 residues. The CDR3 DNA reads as TGTGCCAGCAGCTTCAGGGGGCAAGAGACCCAGTACTTC. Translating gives CASSFRGQETQYF.

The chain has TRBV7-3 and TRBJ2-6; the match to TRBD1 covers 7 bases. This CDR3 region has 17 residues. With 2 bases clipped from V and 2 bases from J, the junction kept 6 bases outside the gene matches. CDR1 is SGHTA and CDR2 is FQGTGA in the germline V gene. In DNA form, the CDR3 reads TGTGCCAGCAGCTTATCCCTCGACAGGGCTGGGGCCAACGTCCTGACTTTC. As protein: CASSLSLDRAGANVLTF.